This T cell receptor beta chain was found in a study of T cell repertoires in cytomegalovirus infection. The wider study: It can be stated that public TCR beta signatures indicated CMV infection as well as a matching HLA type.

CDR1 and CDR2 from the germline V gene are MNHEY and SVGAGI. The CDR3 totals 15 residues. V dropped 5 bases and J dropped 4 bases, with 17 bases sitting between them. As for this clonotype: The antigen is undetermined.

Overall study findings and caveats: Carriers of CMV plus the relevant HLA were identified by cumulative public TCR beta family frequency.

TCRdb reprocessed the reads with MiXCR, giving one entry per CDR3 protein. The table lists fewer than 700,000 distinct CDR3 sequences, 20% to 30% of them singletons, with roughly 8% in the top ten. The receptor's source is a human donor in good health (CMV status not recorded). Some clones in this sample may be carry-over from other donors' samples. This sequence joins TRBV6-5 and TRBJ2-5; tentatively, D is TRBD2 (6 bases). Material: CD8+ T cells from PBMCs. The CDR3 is CASSDRGGGGETQYF. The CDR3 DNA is TGTGCCAGCAGTGACCGGGGAGGCGGAGGAGAGACCCAGTACTTC.